The 21 T cell receptor beta chains below come from one sample, sequenced in a study of CD8+ T cells in alopecia areata. Sequencing used cDNA as its template, made by extracting RNA and reverse transcribing it. Clones were sequenced by immunoSEQ multiplex PCR, and TCRdb holds only the in-frame ones, with some missing. The sample holds around 98,000 clones; nearly 45% are singletons and the top ten take around 0.8%. Sequencing used CD4+ T cells sorted from blood. Every receptor here comes from a human donor with alopecia areata.

CDR3 protein: CALSGGGSTEAFF. CDR3 bases: TGTGCCCTTTCAGGGGGAGGGAGCACTGAAGCTTTCTTT. The chain has TRBV30 and TRBJ1-1; 7 nucleotides agree with TRBD1. The ends lost 8 bases at V and 4 bases at J; junction bases unmatched: 10. The germline V gene encodes CDR1 GTSNPN and CDR2 SVGIG (reference sequence). CDR3 length equals 13 residues.

The chain employs TRBV25-1 and TRBJ2-5; no firm D call. The CDR3 spans 15 residues. V dropped 5 bases and J dropped 2 bases, with 15 bases sitting between them. Germline lookup yields CDR1 MGHDK and CDR2 SYGVNS. The CDR3 sequence: CASSFTARFQETQYF. CDR3 DNA: TGTGCCAGCAGTTTCACAGCAAGATTTCAAGAGACCCAGTACTTC. Using reference TRBV25-1 and TRBJ2-5 for the parts outside the CDR3, the full variable domain is EADIYQTPRYLVIGTGKKITLECSQTMGHDKMYWYQQDPGMELHLIHYSYGVNSTEKGDLSSESTVSRIRTEHFPLTLESARPSHTSQYLCASSFTARFQETQYFGPGTRLLVL.

The chain combines TRBV29-1 with TRBJ2-7; 9 bases agree with TRBD1. CDR3 length: 13 amino acids. The ends lost 6 bases at V and 6 bases at J; junction bases unmatched: 9. Looked up from germline, CDR1 is SQVTM and CDR2 is ANQGSEA. CDR3 DNA sequence: TGCAGCGTCCGAAACAGGGGGCAGGGCGAGCAGTACTTC. This sequence encodes CSVRNRGQGEQYF.

The chain recombines TRBV5-1 with TRBJ2-1; D remains ambiguous. The CDR3 has 14 residues. Germline lookup yields CDR1 SGHRS and CDR2 YFSETQ. The ends were cut back, 2 bases at V and 5 bases at J, with 11 bases in the middle. DNA of the CDR3: TGCGCCAGCAGCTTAAGAAGGTCAAACAATGAGCAGTTCTTC. Translated: CASSLRRSNNEQFF.

The chain recombines TRBV2 with TRBJ1-1; D is unresolved. There are 15 residues in the CDR3. Trimming left V 10 bases short and J 1 base short, with 19 bases between. CDR1 is SNHLY, CDR2 FYNNEI, per germline. CDR3 sequence (DNA): TGTGCCACCACTTTCGGCAGAGGTCAGAACACTGAAGCTTTCTTT. Translated, it gives CATTFGRGQNTEAFF.

This clone was detected only a few times. This rearrangement joins TRBV28 to TRBJ2-3; D is unclear. This CDR3 comprises 14 residues. CDR1 is MDHEN and CDR2 is SYDVKM in the germline V gene. V gave up 5 bases and J gave up 4 bases, with 13 bases separating them. The CDR3 DNA sequence: TGTGCCAGCAGTCCCAGTGTGCGCGCAGATACGCAGTATTTT. It specifies CASSPSVRADTQYF.

This clone was observed a few times. Written as DNA, the CDR3 is TGTGCCAGCACCCAGGGTAGCGGGAGCCTCTCCGAGCAGTACTTC. Protein sequence: CASTQGSGSLSEQYF. This chain connects TRBV2 to TRBJ2-7, with TRBD2 identical over 9 bases. V lost 7 bases to trimming and J lost 6 bases; unmatched junction nucleotides: 13. The CDR3 length is 15 residues. Germline V gene data show CDR1 as SNHLY and CDR2 as FYNNEI.

The chain recombines TRBV5-1 with TRBJ1-2; D perhaps matches TRBD1 (6 bases). CDR1 and CDR2 from the germline V gene are SGHRS and YFSETQ. V was trimmed by 3 bases and J by 7 bases, leaving 16 bases between them. The CDR3 sequence is 14 residues long. CDR3 nucleotides: TGCGCCAGCAGCTCGAATCGACAGGCCGGTGGCTACACCTTC. The encoded protein is CASSSNRQAGGYTF.

V and J are TRBV28 and TRBJ2-1, with no clear D. Looked up from germline, CDR1 is MDHEN and CDR2 is SYDVKM. Deletions cut 5 bases from V and 13 bases from J, with 12 bases between. CDR3 length equals 11 residues. In DNA form, the CDR3 reads TGTGCCAGCAGTATGACAACCGCACAGTTCTTC. Translated, it gives CASSMTTAQFF.

The chain combines TRBV5-6 with TRBJ2-1, with 8 bases identical to TRBD2. CDR3 length: 16 residues. Per the germline V gene, CDR1 is SGHDT and CDR2 is YYEEEE. After removal of 2 bases from V and 5 bases from J, the junction contained 9 bases not matched to a gene. In nucleotides, the CDR3 is TGTGCCAGCAGCTTTAGCGGGAACGCCGAGCACAATGAGCAGTTCTTC. Residues: CASSFSGNAEHNEQFF.

The sample holds one count of this clone. The V call is TRBV20-1, the J call TRBJ2-5; D is unclear. V dropped 2 bases and J dropped 6 bases, with 4 bases sitting between them. This CDR3 is built from 10 residues. Germline CDR1 DFQATT, CDR2 SNEGSKA (reference sequence). The CDR3 DNA sequence: TGCAGTGCTAGAATCCAGACCCAGTACTTC. It codes for CSARIQTQYF.

This clone was seen a single time. V and J are TRBV30 and TRBJ2-3; no firm D call. In germline, CDR1 is GTSNPN, CDR2 SVGIG (reference sequence). The CDR3 is 14 residues long. Trimming cost V 5 bases and J 0 bases, with 12 bases left between them. The CDR3 loop reads CAWSHGVSTDTQYF. The DNA of the CDR3 is TGTGCCTGGTCCCATGGCGTAAGCACAGATACGCAGTATTTT.

V usage is TRBV30 and J usage is TRBJ1-2, with unresolved D. The V end was cut by 2 bases, the J end by 8 bases, with 12 bases between. Germline V lookup: CDR1 GTSNPN, CDR2 SVGIG (reference sequence). CDR3 length: 12 residues. The CDR3 region is CAWSFNALGYTF. The CDR3 nucleotides read TGTGCCTGGAGTTTTAACGCCCTGGGCTACACCTTC.

This clone was observed a few times. V usage is TRBV9 and J usage is TRBJ2-7, with D tentatively TRBD2 (6 bases). In germline, CDR1 is SGDLS, CDR2 YYNGEE. The CDR3 has 13 amino acids. V was shortened by 4 bases and J by 9 bases, with 17 bases between the two germline ends. CDR3 residues: CASSKNPGDWQYF. CDR3 nucleotides: TGTGCCAGCAGCAAAAATCCGGGGGACTGGCAGTACTTC.

The chain carries TRBV29-1 and TRBJ2-5, with D unresolved. The V gene's germline CDR1 is SQVTM and CDR2 ANQGSEA. The CDR3 runs to 14 residues. V was trimmed by 3 bases and J by 2 bases, leaving 13 bases between them. This CDR3 is CSVDGPSAQETQYF. CDR3 nucleotide sequence: TGCAGCGTTGATGGTCCCTCTGCACAAGAGACCCAGTACTTC.

This clone was found a few times. This chain uses TRBV5-1 with TRBJ1-2, with a possible D match to TRBD1 (5 bases). CDR3 length: 16 residues. Trimming left V 4 bases short and J 5 bases short, with 21 bases between. Germline CDR1 reads SGHRS; CDR2 reads YFSETQ. DNA of the CDR3: TGCGCCAGCAGCCCGGAGACCGGGGCCTGGGGGTATGGCTACACCTTC. Protein sequence: CASSPETGAWGYGYTF.

The V gene is TRBV30, the J gene TRBJ2-3; the match to TRBD2 covers 8 bases. After removal of 0 bases from V and 6 bases from J, the junction contained 8 bases not matched to a gene. The CDR3 covers 15 residues. The germline V gene has CDR1 GTSNPN and CDR2 SVGIG (reference sequence). Here the CDR3 reads CAWSVASGRIDTQYF. As DNA, the CDR3 is TGTGCCTGGAGTGTAGCCAGCGGGAGAATTGATACGCAGTATTTT.

This chain joins TRBV19 and TRBJ2-1; 10 bases fit TRBD2. The CDR3 spans 13 residues. J lost 13 bases, V lost 5 bases, and 8 bases had no gene match. Per germline, CDR1 LNHDA and CDR2 SQIVND (reference sequence). CDR3 protein: CASSRGLAANQFF. The CDR3 DNA sequence: TGTGCCAGTAGTCGCGGACTAGCGGCGAACCAGTTCTTC.

CDR3 protein: CAWMPGQGHSNQPQHF. The CDR3 bases are TGTGCCTGGATGCCGGGACAGGGGCATAGCAATCAGCCCCAGCATTTT. The chain is built from TRBV30 and TRBJ1-5, with TRBD1 matching over 10 bases. Trimming cost V 4 bases and J 0 bases; bases outside gene matches: 6. Germline V gives CDR1 GTSNPN, CDR2 SVGIG (reference sequence). The CDR3 extends over 16 amino acids.

The chain links TRBV29-1 to TRBJ1-5; no definite D call. Germline V gene data show CDR1 as SQVTM and CDR2 as ANQGSEA. The CDR3 length is 13 residues. Trimming removed 6 bases at V and 0 bases at J, with 9 bases between. CDR3 bases: TGCAGCGTGGTTGTGGGTAGCAATCAGCCCCAGCATTTT. Translated, it gives CSVVVGSNQPQHF.

The J gene is TRBJ1-5, the V gene TRBV28; no definite D call. Between the trimmed V and J ends, which lost 3 bases and 4 bases, there was a span of 7 bases. The V gene's germline CDR1 is MDHEN and CDR2 SYDVKM. This CDR3 contains 13 residues. This CDR3 reads CASSLIRNQPQHF. Here the CDR3 DNA reads TGTGCCAGCAGTTTGATCAGAAATCAGCCCCAGCATTTT.